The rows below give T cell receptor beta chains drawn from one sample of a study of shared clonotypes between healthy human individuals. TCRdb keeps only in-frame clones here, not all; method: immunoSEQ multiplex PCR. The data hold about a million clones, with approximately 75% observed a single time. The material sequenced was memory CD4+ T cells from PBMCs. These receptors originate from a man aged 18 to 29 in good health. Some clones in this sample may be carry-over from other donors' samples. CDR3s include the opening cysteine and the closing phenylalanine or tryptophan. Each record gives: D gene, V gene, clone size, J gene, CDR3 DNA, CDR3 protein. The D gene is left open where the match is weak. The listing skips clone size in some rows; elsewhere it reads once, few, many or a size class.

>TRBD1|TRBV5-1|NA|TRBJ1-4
TGCGCCAGCAGCTTGGTTGGGACAGGGAGGAATGAAAAACTGTTTTTT
CASSLVGTGRNEKLFF
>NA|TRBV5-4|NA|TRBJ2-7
TGTGCCAGCAGCTTGAAATTGTCCCGTTTCGGCGAGCAGTACTTC
CASSLKLSRFGEQYF
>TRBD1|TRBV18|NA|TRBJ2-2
TGTGCCAGCTCACCACCTCGGGGGACAGGGGTGACCGGGGAGCTGTTTTTT
CASSPPRGTGVTGELFF
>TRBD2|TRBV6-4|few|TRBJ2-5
TGTGCCAGCAGTCTCTTAGCGGGAGCCCAAGAGACCCAGTACTTC
CASSLLAGAQETQYF
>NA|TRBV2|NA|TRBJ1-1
TGTGCCAGCAGTGAAGGGCCATTAACTTTCGCTGAAGATTTCTTT
CASSEGPLTFAEDFF
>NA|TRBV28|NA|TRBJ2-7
TGTGCCAGCAGTTTCCAGCTACGAGAACAGTACTTC
CASSFQLREQYF
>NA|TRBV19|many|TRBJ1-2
TGTGCCAGTAGTCCCCGTGACACCCTGAACTATGGCTACACCTTC
CASSPRDTLNYGYTF
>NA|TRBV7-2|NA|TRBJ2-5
TGTGCCAGCAGCTTACAGCCTGGGACTGGGGAGACCCAGTACTTC
CASSLQPGTGETQYF
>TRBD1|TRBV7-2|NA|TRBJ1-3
TGTGCCAGCAGCCTAGTGTACGGGGGACAGGGAAACACCATATATTTT
CASSLVYGGQGNTIYF
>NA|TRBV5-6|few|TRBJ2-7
TGTGCCAGCAGCTTGAGAGGTTTCTACGAGCAGTACTTC
CASSLRGFYEQYF
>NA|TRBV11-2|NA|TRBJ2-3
TGTGCCAGCAGCTTAGTACCGGGACTCACCACAGATACGCAGTATTTT
CASSLVPGLTTDTQYF
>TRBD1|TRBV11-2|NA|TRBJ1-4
TGTGCCAGCAGCTTACGACAGGGAGTAGCAACTAATGAAAAACTGTTTTTT
CASSLRQGVATNEKLFF
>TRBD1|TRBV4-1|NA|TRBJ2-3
TGCGCCAGCAGCCAAGTGGGGACAGGGACAGATACGCAGTATTTT
CASSQVGTGTDTQYF